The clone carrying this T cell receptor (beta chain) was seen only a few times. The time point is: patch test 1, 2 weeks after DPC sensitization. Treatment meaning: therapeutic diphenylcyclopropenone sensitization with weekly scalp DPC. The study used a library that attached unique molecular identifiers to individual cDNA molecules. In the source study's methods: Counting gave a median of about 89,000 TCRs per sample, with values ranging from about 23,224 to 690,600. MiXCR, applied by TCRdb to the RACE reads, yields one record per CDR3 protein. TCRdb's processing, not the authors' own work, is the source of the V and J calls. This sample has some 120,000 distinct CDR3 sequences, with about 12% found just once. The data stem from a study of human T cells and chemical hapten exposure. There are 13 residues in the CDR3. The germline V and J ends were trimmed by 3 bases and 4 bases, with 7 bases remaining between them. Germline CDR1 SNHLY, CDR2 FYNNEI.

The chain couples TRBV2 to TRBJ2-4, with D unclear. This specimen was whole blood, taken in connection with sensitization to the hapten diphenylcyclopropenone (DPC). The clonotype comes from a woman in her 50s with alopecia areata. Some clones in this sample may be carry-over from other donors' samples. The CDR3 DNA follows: TGTGCCAGCAGTGAGACCCTTAAAAACATTCAGTACTTC. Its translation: CASSETLKNIQYF. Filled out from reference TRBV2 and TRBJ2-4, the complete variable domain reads EPEVTQTPSHQVTQMGQEVILRCVPISNHLYFYWYRQILGQKVEFLVSFYNNEISEKSEIFDDQFSVERPDGSNFTLKIRSTKLEDSAMYFCASSETLKNIQYFGAGTRLSVL.